Reported below is one TCR beta chain. This sample stems from a study of blood T cell repertoires in COVID-19. Germline CDR1 and CDR2: KGHSH and LQKENI. With 2 bases removed from V and 5 bases from J, the gap between germline ends came to 12 bases. The CDR3 is 14 amino acids. Here immunoSEQ multiplex PCR was the method, and the copy in TCRdb shows in-frame clones only, minus some. The sample lists 85,000 to 90,000 clones; about 82% were seen once. This rearrangement joins TRBV18 to TRBJ1-1; no clear D. The sequencing input was peripheral blood. The sequence came from a human donor in a cohort sampled during active COVID-19. The CDR3 reads CASSPFAGETEAFF. The CDR3 DNA sequence: TGTGCCAGCTCACCATTTGCTGGGGAGACTGAAGCTTTCTTT.